Sequencing of this T cell receptor beta chain was carried out in a study of molecular identifiers for immune sequencing clone quantification. Libraries from naive CD8 cells were generated from 20,000 to 1,000,000 sorted cells (with 10%, 30% or 50% RNA). The CDR3 sequence is 15 residues long. V lost 6 bases, J lost 11 bases, and 16 bases stayed unmatched. Germline CDR1 is LNHDA and CDR2 is SQIVND (reference sequence). Study-wide points: Spiked Jurkat TCR RNA equivalent to one cell was reportedly detectable in one million naive cells.

This clonotype was found many times. What it recognizes is unknown. MiXCR, run by TCRdb on the PCR reads, gives a single entry per CDR3 protein. The sample gives under 650,000 distinct CDR3 sequences, less than 20% of which show up once; 0.7% to 1% is in the top ten. The clonotype was recovered from a human donor in good health. Some libraries in this study had Jurkat cell RNA spiked in. The sample was naive CD8+ T cells from blood, with Jurkat cell RNA spiked in. Subset indicated: FACS-sorted CD8+CD4-CCR7+CD45RA+ naive T cells. The chain uses TRBV19 and TRBJ1-5; 7 bases agree with TRBD1. The CDR3 sequence is CASRKAGQTQFSQHF. The CDR3 coding sequence is TGTGCCAGTAGGAAAGCGGGACAGACGCAATTTTCCCAGCATTTT.